This T cell receptor (beta chain) was observed in a study of blood T cell repertoires in COVID-19. Using immunoSEQ multiplex PCR, the repertoire was profiled, and TCRdb retains in-frame clones only, with some absent. The sample carries roughly 89,000 clones, approximately 80% recorded once. This CDR3 region has 14 residues. The germline V gene encodes CDR1 MNHEY and CDR2 SVGAGI. Trimming left V 7 bases short and J 0 bases short, with 10 bases between. The origin of this receptor is a woman of 80 years or more with acute or convalescent COVID-19. Material for sequencing was peripheral blood. This chain connects TRBV6-5 to TRBJ1-5, with D perhaps matching TRBD1 (5 bases). CDR3 nucleotide sequence: TGTGCCAGCATCATGACAGCTAGCAATCAGCCCCAGCATTTT. Its translation is CASIMTASNQPQHF.